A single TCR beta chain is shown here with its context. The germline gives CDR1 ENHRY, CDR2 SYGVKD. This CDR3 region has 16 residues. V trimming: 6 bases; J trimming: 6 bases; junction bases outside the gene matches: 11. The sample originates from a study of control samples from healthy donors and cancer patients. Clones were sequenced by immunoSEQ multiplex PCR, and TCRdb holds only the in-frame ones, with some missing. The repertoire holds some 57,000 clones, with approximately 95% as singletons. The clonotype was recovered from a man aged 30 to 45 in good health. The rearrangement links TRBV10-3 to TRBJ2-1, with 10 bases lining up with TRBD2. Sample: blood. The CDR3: CAISARTSGEGNEQFF. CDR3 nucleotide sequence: TGTGCCATCAGCGCCCGGACTAGCGGAGAGGGCAATGAGCAGTTCTTC.